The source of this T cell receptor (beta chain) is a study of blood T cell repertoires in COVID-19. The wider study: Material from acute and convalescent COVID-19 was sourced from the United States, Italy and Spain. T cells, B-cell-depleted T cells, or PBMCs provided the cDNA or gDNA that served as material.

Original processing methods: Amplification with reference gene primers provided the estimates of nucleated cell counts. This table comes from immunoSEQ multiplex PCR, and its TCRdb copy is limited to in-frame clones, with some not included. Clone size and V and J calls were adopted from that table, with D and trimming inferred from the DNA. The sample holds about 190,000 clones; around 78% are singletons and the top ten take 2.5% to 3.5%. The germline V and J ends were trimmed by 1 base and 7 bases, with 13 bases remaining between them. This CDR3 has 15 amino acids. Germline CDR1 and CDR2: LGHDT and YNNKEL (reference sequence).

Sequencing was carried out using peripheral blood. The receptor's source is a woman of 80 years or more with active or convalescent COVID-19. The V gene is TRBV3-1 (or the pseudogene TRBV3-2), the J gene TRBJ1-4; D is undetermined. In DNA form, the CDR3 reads TGTGCCAGCAGCCAAGGGAGGTCGGGAGGTGAAAAACTGTTTTTT. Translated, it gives CASSQGRSGGEKLFF.